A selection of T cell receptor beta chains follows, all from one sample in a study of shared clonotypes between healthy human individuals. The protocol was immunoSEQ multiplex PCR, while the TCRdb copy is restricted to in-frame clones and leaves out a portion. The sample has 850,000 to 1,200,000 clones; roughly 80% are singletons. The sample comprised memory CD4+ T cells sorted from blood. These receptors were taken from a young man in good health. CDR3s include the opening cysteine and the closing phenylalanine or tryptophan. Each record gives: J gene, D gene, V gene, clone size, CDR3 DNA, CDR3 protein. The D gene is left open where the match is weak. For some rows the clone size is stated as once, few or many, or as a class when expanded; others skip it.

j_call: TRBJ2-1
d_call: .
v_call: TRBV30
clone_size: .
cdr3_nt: TGTGCCTGGAGTGTACGAGAGAGGGGGCAGTTCTTC
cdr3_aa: CAWSVRERGQFF

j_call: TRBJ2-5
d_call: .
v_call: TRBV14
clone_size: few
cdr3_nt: TGTGCCAGCAGCCCCTTGGGGGTTGTCCAAGAGACCCAGTACTTC
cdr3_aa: CASSPLGVVQETQYF

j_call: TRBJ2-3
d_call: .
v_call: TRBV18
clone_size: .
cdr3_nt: TGTGCCAGCTCACCACCGGTGCTAGCCGGCACAGATACGCAGTATTTT
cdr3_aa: CASSPPVLAGTDTQYF

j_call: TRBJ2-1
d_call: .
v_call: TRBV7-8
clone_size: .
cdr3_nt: TGTGCCAGCAGCTTAAGGAGTCAGAGTTCGGACAATGAGCAGTTCTTC
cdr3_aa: CASSLRSQSSDNEQFF

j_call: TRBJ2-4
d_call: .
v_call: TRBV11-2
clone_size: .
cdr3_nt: TGTGCCAGCAGCTTAGATACCGGCGGGATCGCCAAAAACATTCAGTACTTC
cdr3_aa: CASSLDTGGIAKNIQYF

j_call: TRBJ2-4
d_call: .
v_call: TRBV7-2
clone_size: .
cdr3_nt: TGTGCCAGCAGCTTAGGAGGGCGGAAAAACATTCAGTACTTC
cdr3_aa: CASSLGGRKNIQYF

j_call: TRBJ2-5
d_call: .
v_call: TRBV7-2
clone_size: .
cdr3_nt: TGTGCCAGCAGCCTGACTAGATTACAAGAGACCCAGTACTTC
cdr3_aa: CASSLTRLQETQYF

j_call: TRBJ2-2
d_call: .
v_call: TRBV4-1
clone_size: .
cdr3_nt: TGCGCCAGCAGCCACTCTACCGGGGAGCTGTTTTTT
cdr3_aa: CASSHSTGELFF

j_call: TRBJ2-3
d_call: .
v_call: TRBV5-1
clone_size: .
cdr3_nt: TGCGCCAGCAGCTTGGAAGGGGGGGCCGGAGATACGCAGTATTTT
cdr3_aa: CASSLEGGAGDTQYF

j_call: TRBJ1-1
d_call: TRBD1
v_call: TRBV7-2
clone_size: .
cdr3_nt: TGTGCCAGCAGTCCCTCCCTGGGGACAGGGCTCACTGAAGCTTTCTTT
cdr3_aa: CASSPSLGTGLTEAFF

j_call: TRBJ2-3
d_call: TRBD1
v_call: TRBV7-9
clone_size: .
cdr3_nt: TGTGCCAGCAGCTCCCTCCCGGGACAGCGTAGCACAGATACGCAGTATTTT
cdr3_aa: CASSSLPGQRSTDTQYF

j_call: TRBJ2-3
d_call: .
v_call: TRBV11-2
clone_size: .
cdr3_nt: TGTGCCAGCAGCTCCGTAGCCCGACCAGATACGCAGTATTTT
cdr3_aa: CASSSVARPDTQYF

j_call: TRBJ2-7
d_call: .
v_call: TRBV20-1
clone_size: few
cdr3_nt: TGCAGTGCTAGTCCCAGCAACGAGCAGTACTTC
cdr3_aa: CSASPSNEQYF

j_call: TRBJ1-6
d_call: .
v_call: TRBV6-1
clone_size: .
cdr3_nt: TGTGCCAGCAGTCAGCAGGGGCCGGATTCACCCCTCCACTTT
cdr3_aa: CASSQQGPDSPLHF

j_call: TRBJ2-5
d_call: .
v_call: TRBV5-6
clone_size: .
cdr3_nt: TGTGCCAGCAGCTTGTTGGTGACGGAGACCCAGTACTTC
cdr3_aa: CASSLLVTETQYF

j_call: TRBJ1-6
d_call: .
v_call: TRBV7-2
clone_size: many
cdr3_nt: TGTGCCAGCAGCCCCCCGCCAGGGACGCTTTGGAATTCACCCCTCCACTTT
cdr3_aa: CASSPPPGTLWNSPLHF

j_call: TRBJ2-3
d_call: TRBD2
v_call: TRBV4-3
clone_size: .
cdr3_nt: TGCGCCAGCAGCCAATCTAGCGGGAGTGAGACAGATACGCAGTATTTT
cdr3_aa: CASSQSSGSETDTQYF

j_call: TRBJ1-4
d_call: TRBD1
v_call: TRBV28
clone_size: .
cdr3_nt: TGTGCCAGCAGTAAACCGGGACAGGGTGGAACTAATGAAAAACTGTTTTTT
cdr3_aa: CASSKPGQGGTNEKLFF

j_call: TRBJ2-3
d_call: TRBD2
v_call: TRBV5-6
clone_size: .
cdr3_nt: TGTGCCAGCAGCCCATTGACTAGCGGGAGCACAGATACGCAGTATTTT
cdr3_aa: CASSPLTSGSTDTQYF

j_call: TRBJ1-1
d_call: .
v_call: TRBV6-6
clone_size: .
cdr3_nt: TGTGCCAGCAGACAGGATACTGAAGCTTTCTTT
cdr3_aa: CASRQDTEAFF

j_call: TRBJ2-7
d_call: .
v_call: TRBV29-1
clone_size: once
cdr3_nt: TGCAGCGTTGCGCAGAGGTTCTCCTACGAGCAGTACTTC
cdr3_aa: CSVAQRFSYEQYF

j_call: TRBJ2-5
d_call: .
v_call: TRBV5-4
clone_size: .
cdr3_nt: TGTGCCAGCAGCAAAAAACAAGGACAAGAGACCCAGTACTTC
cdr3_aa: CASSKKQGQETQYF

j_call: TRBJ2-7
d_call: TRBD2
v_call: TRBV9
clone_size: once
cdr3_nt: TGTGCCAGCAGCGTAGGGCTAGCGGGAGGCAGGGGTGAGGACGAGCAGTACTTC
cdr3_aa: CASSVGLAGGRGEDEQYF

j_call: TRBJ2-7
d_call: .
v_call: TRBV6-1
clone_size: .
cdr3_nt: TGTGCCAGCAGTGAAAGGATGGGACCCCACCGGGGATACGAGCAGTACTTC
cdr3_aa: CASSERMGPHRGYEQYF

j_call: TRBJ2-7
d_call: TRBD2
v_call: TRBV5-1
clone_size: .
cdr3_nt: TGCGCCAGCAGCCTGGGAGGGCAGGCGTCCTACGAGCAGTACTTC
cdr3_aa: CASSLGGQASYEQYF

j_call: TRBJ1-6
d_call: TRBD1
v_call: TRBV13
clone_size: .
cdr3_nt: TGTGCCAGCAGCGATCGTATGGGACAGGGGGGAAGCTCCTATAATTCACCCCTCCACTTT
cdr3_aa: CASSDRMGQGGSSYNSPLHF

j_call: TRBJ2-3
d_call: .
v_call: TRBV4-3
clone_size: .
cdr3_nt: TGCGCCAGCAGCCAAGATTCAGGCACAGATACGCAGTATTTT
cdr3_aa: CASSQDSGTDTQYF

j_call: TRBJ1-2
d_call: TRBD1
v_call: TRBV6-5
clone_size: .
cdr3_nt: TGTGCCAGCAGTTTACGTACAGGGGCTGGCTACACCTTC
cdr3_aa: CASSLRTGAGYTF

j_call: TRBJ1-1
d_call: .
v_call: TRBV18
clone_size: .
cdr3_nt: TGTGCCAGCTCCGCGACGGGGGACACTGAAGCTTTCTTT
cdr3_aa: CASSATGDTEAFF

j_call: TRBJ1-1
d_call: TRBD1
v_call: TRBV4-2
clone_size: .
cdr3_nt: TGTGCCAGCAGTACAACAGGGGGCCGGACTGAAGCTTTCTTT
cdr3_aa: CASSTTGGRTEAFF

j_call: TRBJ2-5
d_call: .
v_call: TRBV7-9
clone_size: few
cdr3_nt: TGTGCCAGCAGCCGGATACAAGAGACCCAGTACTTC
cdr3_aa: CASSRIQETQYF

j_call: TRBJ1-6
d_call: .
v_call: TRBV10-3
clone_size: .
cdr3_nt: TGTGCCATACTATCATCAACTAATTCACCCCTCCACTTT
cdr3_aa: CAILSSTNSPLHF

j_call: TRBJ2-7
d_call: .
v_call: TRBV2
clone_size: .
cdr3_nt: TGTGCCAGCGTCAGGGTTTACGAGCAGTACTTC
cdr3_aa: CASVRVYEQYF

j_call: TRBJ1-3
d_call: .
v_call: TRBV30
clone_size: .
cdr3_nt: TGTGCCTGGAGTGTAGCAGGGAACCTTGGAAACACCATATATTTT
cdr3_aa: CAWSVAGNLGNTIYF

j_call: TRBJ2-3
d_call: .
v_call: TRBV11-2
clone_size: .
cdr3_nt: TGTGCCAGCAGTTCGTCCGGGGCCAGCACAGATACGCAGTATTTT
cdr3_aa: CASSSSGASTDTQYF

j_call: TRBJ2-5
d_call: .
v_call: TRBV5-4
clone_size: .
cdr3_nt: TGTGCCAGCAGCTTGAAGGGGCCTGGGAGAGAGACCCAGTACTTC
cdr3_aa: CASSLKGPGRETQYF

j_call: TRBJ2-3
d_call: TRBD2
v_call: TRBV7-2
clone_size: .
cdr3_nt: TGTGCCAGCAGCTTAACTAGCGGGAGTCAAGATACGCAGTATTTT
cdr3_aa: CASSLTSGSQDTQYF

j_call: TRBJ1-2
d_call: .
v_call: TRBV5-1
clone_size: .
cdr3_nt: TGCGCCAGCAGCCCAGGACAGCTATATGGCTACACCTTC
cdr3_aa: CASSPGQLYGYTF

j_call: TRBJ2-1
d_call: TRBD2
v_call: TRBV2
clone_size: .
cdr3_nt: TGTGCCAGCAGTGCAGGACTAGCGGATAACAATGAGCAGTTCTTC
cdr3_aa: CASSAGLADNNEQFF

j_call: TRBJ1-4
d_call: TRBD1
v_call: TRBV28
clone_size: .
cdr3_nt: TGTGCCAGCAGTGGGGGACAGTCGCGGGGAACTAATGAAAAACTGTTTTTT
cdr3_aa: CASSGGQSRGTNEKLFF

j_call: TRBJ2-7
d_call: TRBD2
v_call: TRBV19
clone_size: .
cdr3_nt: TGTGCCAGTAGTATAGGGGTAGCGGGCTCCTACGAGCAGTACTTC
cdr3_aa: CASSIGVAGSYEQYF

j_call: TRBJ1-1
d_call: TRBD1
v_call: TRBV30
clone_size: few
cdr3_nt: TGTGCCTGGAGTCGGGACAGGGGCTTACCTGAAGCTTTCTTT
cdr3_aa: CAWSRDRGLPEAFF

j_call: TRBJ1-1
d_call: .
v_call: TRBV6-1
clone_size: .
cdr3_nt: TGTGCCATCAGTGGATCGGGGCTTGGGACTGAAGCTTTCTTT
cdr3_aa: CAISGSGLGTEAFF

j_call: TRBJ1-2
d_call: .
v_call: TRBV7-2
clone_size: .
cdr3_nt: TGTGCCAGCAGCTTACGTAGCTATGGCTACACCTTC
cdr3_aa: CASSLRSYGYTF

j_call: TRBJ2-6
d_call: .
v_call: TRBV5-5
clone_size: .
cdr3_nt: TGTGCCAGCAGCCCCTCCGTACGACAGGCCTCTGGGGCCAACGTCCTGACTTTC
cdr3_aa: CASSPSVRQASGANVLTF

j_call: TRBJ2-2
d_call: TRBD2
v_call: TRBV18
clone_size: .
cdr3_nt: TGTGCCAGCTCACCATATTTCGGACTAGCGGGAGTTATCACCGGGGAGCTGTTTTTT
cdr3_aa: CASSPYFGLAGVITGELFF

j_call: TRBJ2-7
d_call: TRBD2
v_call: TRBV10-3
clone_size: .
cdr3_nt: TGTGCCATCCGGAGAGCGGGAGTAGACTACGAGCAGTACTTC
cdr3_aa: CAIRRAGVDYEQYF

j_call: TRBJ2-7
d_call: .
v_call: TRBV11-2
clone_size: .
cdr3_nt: TGTGCCAGCAGTACAGGACCGGGTTCTTACGAGCAGTACTTC
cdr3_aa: CASSTGPGSYEQYF

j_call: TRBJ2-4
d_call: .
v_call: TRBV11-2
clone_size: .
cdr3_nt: TGTGCCAGCAGCGGTAGGATGGTCGAAAACATTCAGTACTTC
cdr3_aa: CASSGRMVENIQYF

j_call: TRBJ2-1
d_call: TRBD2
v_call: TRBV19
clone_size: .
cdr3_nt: TGTGCCAGTAGTAAGACGGGACTAGGGGAGCTCAATGAGCAGTTCTTC
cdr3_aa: CASSKTGLGELNEQFF

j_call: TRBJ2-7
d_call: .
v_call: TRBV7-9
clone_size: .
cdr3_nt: TGTGCCAGCAGCTTAGGATCTTACGAGCAGTACTTC
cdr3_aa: CASSLGSYEQYF

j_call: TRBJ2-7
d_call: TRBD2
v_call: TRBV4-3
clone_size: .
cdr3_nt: TGCGCCAGCAGCCAAGAGGCTAGCGGGAAGACCTACGAGCAGTACTTC
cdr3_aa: CASSQEASGKTYEQYF

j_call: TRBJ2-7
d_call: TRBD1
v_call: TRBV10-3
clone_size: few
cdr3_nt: TGTGCCATCAGTGAATCCCGACAGGGGCCGACTCACGAGCAGTACTTC
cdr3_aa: CAISESRQGPTHEQYF

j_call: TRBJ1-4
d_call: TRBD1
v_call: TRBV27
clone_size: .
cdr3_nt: TGTGCCAGCAGTCCCGGACAGGGGATAGGTGAAAAACTGTTTTTT
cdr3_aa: CASSPGQGIGEKLFF

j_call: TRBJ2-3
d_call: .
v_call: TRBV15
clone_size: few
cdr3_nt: TGTGCCACCAGCTCCAGGGGGGGATTGGCAGATACGCAGTATTTT
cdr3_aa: CATSSRGGLADTQYF

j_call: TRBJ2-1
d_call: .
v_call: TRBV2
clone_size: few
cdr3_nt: TGTGCCAGCACCTTAAGCTCCAACTTCAACAATGAGCAGTTCTTC
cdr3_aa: CASTLSSNFNNEQFF

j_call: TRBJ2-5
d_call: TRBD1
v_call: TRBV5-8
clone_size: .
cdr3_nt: TGTGCCAGCAGCACCATCGACAGGGACATGAAGACCCAGTACTTC
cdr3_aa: CASSTIDRDMKTQYF

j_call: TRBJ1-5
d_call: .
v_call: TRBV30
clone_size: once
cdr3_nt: TGTGCCTGGAGAGCCGCGGGGGGCGGACAGCCCCAGCATTTT
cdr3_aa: CAWRAAGGGQPQHF